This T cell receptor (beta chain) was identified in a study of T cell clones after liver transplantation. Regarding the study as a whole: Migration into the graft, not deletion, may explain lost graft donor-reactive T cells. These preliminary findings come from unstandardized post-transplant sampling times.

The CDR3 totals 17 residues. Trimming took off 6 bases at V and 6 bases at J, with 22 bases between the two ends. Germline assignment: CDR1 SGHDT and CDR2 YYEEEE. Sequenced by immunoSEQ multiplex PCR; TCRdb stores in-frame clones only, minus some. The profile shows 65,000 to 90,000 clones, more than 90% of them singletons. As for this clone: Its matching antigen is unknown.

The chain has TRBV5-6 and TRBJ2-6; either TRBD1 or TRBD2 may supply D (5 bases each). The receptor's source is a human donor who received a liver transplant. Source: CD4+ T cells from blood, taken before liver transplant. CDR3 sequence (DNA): TGTGCCAGCACCCTGCGTCAGGGAGTCTTTGTGGCCAACGTCCTGACTTTC. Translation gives CASTLRQGVFVANVLTF.